This T cell receptor (beta chain) was sequenced for a study of tissue T cells after allogeneic stem cell transplantation. Turning to the study itself: Several unmodified and three CD34-selected T-cell-depleted grafts went to graft-versus-host disease patients. Whole-study results and caveats: Few T cell clones were shared across patients, but motif clusters showed tissue-specific shared signatures.

Remarks on this clone: What it binds is not known.

Some clones are missing from TCRdb's copy, which holds only in-frame ones; the method was immunoSEQ multiplex PCR. The table lists roughly 1,700 clones, about 81% of them singletons. This research-autopsy study prospectively enrolled adult allogeneic hematopoietic cell transplant recipients with steroid-refractory graft-versus-host disease. The clonotype was recovered from a male patient aged 60 or older with steroid-refractory graft-versus-host disease after an allogeneic stem cell transplant. Some T cells may have come from the graft donor. The specimen comprised stomach tissue, sampled at autopsy.

The CDR3: CASSLSSPWGGYGYTF. CDR3 coding DNA: TGTGCCAGCAGTTTATCTAGCCCTTGGGGTGGCTATGGCTACACCTTC. V and J are TRBV28 and TRBJ1-2, with D unclear. The germline V and J ends were trimmed by 1 base and 4 bases, with 16 bases remaining between them. There are 16 residues in the CDR3. CDR1 is MDHEN, CDR2 SYDVKM, per germline.